This entry lists 8 T cell receptor beta chains sequenced from one sample in a study of blood T cells in healthy people across ages. Then a second PCR, running roughly 6 to 12 cycles, was carried out with a sample-barcoded 5' primer and a J-beta primer mix. Each CDR3 protein gets one entry after TCRdb re-called the 5' RACE reads with MiXCR. The sample lists hundreds of thousands of distinct CDR3 sequences, just over 55% occurring once. The sample taken for sequencing was blood. These receptors all stem from a man aged 35-49 years in good health.

The chain has TRBV7-2 and TRBJ2-5, with 9 bases aligning to TRBD2. V was clipped by 5 bases and J by 11 bases; unmatched bases: 9. This CDR3 region has 13 residues. Germline V gene data show CDR1 as SGHTA and CDR2 as FQGNSA. The CDR3 protein is CASSHRTSEIQYF. In DNA, the CDR3 is TGTGCCAGCAGCCACCGGACTAGCGAGATTCAGTACTTC.

This clonotype was found a few times. The rearrangement joins TRBV12-5 to TRBJ2-5; D gene ambiguous. Germline CDR1 reads LGHNT; CDR2 reads FRNRAP. Deletions cut 5 bases from V and 5 bases from J, with 12 bases between. The CDR3 length is 13 residues. CDR3 DNA: TGTGCTAGTGGTAAATCCAGTCGGGAGACCCAGTACTTC. It translates to CASGKSSRETQYF.

V gene TRBV7-6 combines with J gene TRBJ1-5; D is uncertain. The CDR3 contains 13 residues. Germline-derived CDR1 and CDR2 are SGHVS and FNYEAQ. Trimming shortened V by 4 bases and J by 6 bases, and 10 bases separated the two germline ends. The CDR3 loop is CASSSRVGQPQHF. In DNA form, the CDR3 reads TGTGCCAGCAGCTCTCGAGTAGGTCAGCCCCAGCATTTT.

The chain combines TRBV20-1 with TRBJ2-5, with D perhaps TRBD2 (6 bases). There are 14 residues in the CDR3. The ends were cut back, 3 bases at V and 2 bases at J, with 13 bases in the middle. Germline V lookup: CDR1 DFQATT, CDR2 SNEGSKA (reference sequence). DNA of the CDR3: TGCAGTGCTAGGACCCTAAGCGGGCAAGAGACCCAGTACTTC. It translates to CSARTLSGQETQYF.

A few counts support this clonotype. This sequence joins TRBV12-3 or TRBV12-4 and TRBJ2-7; 7 nucleotides align to TRBD1. The CDR3 spans 15 residues. Losses at the gene ends were 7 bases for V and 2 bases for J; bases not matched to a gene: 11. This chain's CDR3 is CASTLGTAITYEQYF. The CDR3 nucleotides are TGTGCCAGCACCCTGGGGACAGCCATAACCTACGAGCAGTACTTC.

The chain combines TRBV28 with TRBJ2-7; D is undetermined. Germline CDR1 and CDR2: MDHEN and SYDVKM. Trimming stripped 5 bases from V and 2 bases from J, with 13 bases between. This CDR3 spans 14 amino acids. CDR3 loop: CASSPTDGAYEQYF. DNA for the CDR3: TGTGCCAGCAGTCCCACCGACGGAGCCTACGAGCAGTACTTC.

This clonotype was counted once. The V gene is TRBV5-1, the J gene TRBJ2-1, with D perhaps matching TRBD2 (7 bases). Per the germline V gene, CDR1 is SGHRS and CDR2 is YFSETQ. This CDR3 spans 16 amino acids. The V end was cut by 4 bases, the J end by 4 bases, with 18 bases between. The DNA for the CDR3 is TGCGCCAGCAGCCCCGACAGCGGGGACACGTACAATGAGCAGTTCTTC. This gives the protein CASSPDSGDTYNEQFF. Supplemented by reference TRBV5-1 and TRBJ2-1, the full variable domain reads KAGVTQTPRYLIKTRGQQVTLSCSPISGHRSVSWYQQTPGQGLQFLFEYFSETQRNKGNFPGRFSGRQFSNSRSEMNVSTLELGDSALYLCASSPDSGDTYNEQFFGPGTRLTVL.

This rearrangement joins TRBV29-1 to TRBJ1-1; D is unresolved. V dropped 6 bases and J dropped 0 bases, with 20 bases sitting between them. There are 16 residues in the CDR3. Per the germline V gene, CDR1 is SQVTM and CDR2 is ANQGSEA. CDR3 amino acids: CSVTRHTNKLNTEAFF. CDR3 DNA: TGCAGCGTGACCAGACATACTAACAAGTTGAACACTGAAGCTTTCTTT.